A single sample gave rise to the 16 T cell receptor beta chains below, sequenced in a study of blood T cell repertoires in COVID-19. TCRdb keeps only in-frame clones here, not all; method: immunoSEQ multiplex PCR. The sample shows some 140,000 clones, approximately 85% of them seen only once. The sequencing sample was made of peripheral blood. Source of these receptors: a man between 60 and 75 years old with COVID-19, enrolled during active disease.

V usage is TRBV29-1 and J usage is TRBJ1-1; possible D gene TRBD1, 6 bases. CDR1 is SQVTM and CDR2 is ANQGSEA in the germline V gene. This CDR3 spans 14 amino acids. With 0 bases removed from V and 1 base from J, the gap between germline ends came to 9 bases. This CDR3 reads CSVEEDSSNTEAFF. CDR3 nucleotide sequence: TGCAGCGTTGAAGAGGACAGTTCGAACACTGAAGCTTTCTTT.

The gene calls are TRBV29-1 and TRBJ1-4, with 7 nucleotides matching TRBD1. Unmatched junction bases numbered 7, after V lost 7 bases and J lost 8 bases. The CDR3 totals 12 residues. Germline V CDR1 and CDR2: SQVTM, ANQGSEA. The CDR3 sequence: CSAREGAEKLFF. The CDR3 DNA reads TGCAGCGCGCGAGAGGGGGCAGAAAAACTGTTTTTT.

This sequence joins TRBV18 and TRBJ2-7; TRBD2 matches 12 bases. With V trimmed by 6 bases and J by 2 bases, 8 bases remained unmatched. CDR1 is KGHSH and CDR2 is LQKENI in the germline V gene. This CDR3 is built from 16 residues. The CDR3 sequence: CASSPGASGGAYEQYF. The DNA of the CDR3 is TGTGCCAGCTCCCCCGGGGCTAGCGGGGGGGCCTACGAGCAGTACTTC. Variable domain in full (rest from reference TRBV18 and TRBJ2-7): NAGVMQNPRHLVRRRGQEARLRCSPMKGHSHVYWYRQLPEEGLKFMVYLQKENIIDESGMPKERFSAEFPKEGPSILRIQQVVRGDSAAYFCASSPGASGGAYEQYFGPGTRLTVT.

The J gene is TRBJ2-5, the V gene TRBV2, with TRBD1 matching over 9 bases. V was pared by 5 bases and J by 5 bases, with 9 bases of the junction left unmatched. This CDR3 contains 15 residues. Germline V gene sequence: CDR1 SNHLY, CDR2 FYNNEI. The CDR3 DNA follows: TGTGCCAGCAGTCCGAATATGGGACAGGGCGAGACCCAGTACTTC. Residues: CASSPNMGQGETQYF.

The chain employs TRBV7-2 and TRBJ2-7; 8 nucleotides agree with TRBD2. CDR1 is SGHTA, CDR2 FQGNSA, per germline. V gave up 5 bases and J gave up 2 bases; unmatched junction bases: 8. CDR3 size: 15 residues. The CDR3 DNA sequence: TGTGCCAGCAGCCCAGGCGGGGGGAAAACCTACGAGCAGTACTTC. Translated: CASSPGGGKTYEQYF.

For the CDR3, the DNA is TGTGCCAGCTCGCAGGGACAGAAAAAAGAGACCCAGTACTTC. It translates to CASSQGQKKETQYF. The chain couples TRBV18 to TRBJ2-5; TRBD1 aligns across 7 bases. V was pared by 6 bases and J by 3 bases, with 7 bases of the junction left unmatched. The CDR3 totals 14 residues. Germline V CDR1 and CDR2: KGHSH, LQKENI.

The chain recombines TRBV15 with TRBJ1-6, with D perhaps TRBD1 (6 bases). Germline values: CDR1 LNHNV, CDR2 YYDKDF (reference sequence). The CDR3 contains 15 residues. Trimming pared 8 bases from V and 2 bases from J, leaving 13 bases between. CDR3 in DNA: TGTGCCACCCGGACAGAGGAACCCTATAATTCACCCCTCCACTTT. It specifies CATRTEEPYNSPLHF.

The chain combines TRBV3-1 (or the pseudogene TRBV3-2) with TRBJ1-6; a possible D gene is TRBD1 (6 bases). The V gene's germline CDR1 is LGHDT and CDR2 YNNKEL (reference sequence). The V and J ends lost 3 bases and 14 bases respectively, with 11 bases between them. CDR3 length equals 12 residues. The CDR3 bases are TGTGCCAGCAGCCACGGCAGGGGCACCCTCCACTTT. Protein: CASSHGRGTLHF.

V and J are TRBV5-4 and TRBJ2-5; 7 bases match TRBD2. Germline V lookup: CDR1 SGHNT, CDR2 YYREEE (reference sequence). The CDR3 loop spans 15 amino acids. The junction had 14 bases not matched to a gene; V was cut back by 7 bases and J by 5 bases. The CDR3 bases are TGTGCCAGCTTCTCTCGGGGGGAAGTCGGTGAGACCCAGTACTTC. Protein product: CASFSRGEVGETQYF.

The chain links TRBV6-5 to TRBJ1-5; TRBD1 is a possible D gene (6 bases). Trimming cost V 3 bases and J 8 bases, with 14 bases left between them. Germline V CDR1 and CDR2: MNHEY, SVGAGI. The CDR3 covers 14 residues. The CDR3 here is CASSYNRVREPQHF. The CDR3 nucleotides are TGTGCCAGCAGTTATAACAGGGTTAGGGAGCCCCAGCATTTT.

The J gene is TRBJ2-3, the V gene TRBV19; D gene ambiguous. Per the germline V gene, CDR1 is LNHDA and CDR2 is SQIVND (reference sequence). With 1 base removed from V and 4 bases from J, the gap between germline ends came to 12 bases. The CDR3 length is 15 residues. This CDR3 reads CASSIALFSADTQYF. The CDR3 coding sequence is TGTGCCAGTAGTATAGCACTGTTTTCGGCAGATACGCAGTATTTT.

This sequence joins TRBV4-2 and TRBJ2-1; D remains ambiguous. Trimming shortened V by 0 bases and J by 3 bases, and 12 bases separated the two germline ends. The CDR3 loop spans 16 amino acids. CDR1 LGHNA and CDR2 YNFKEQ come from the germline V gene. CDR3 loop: CASSQDPGPRYNEQFF. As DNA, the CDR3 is TGTGCCAGCAGCCAAGATCCTGGCCCCCGCTACAATGAGCAGTTCTTC.

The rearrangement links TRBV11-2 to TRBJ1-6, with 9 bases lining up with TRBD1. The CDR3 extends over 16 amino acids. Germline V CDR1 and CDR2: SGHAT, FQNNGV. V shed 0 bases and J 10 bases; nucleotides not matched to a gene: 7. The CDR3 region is CASSLDSQGAGSPLHF. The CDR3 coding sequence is TGTGCCAGCAGCTTAGATTCACAGGGGGCTGGATCACCCCTCCACTTT.

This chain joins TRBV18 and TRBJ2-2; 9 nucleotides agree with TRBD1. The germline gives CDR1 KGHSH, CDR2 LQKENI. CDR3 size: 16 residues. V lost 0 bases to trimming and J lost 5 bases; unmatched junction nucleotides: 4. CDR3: CASSPPGQGGTGELFF. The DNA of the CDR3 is TGTGCCAGCTCACCACCGGGACAGGGTGGGACCGGGGAGCTGTTTTTT.

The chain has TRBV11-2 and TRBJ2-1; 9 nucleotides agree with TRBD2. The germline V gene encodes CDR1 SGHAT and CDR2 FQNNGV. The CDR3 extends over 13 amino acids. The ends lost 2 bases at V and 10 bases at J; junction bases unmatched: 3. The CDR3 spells CASSLQREAEQFF. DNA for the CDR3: TGTGCCAGCAGCTTACAGCGGGAGGCCGAGCAGTTCTTC.

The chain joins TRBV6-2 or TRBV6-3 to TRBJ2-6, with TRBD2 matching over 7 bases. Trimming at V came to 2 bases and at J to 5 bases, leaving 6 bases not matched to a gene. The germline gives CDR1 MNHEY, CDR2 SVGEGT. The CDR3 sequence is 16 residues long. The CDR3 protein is CASSYDGGVRANVLTF. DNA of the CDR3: TGTGCCAGCAGTTACGATGGGGGGGTCCGGGCCAACGTCCTGACTTTC.